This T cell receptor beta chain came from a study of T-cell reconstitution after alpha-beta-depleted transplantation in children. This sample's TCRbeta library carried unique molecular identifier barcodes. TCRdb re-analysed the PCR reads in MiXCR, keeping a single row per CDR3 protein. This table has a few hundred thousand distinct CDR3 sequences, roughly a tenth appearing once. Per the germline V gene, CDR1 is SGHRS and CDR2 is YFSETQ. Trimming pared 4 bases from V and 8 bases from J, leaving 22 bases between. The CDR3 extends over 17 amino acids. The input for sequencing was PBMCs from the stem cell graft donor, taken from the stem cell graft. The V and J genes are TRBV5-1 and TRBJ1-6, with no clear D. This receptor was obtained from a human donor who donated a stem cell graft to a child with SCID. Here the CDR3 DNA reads TGCGCCAGCAGCCCGGCTCCAGCGCGGGCGCGGGATTCACCCCTCCACTTT. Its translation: CASSPAPARARDSPLHF.